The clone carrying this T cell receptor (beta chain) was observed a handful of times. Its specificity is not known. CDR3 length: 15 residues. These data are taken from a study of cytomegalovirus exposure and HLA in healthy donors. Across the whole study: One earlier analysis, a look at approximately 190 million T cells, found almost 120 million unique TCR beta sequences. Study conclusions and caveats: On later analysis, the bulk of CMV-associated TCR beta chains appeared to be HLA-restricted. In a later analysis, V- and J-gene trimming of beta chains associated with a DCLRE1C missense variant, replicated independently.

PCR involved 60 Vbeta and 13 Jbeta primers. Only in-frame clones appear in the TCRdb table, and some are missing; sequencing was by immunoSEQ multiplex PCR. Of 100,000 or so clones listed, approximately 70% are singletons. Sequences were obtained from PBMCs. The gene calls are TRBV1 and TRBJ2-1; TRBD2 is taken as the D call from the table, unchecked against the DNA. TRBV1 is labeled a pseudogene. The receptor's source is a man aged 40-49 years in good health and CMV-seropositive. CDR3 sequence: CTSRTSASSYNEQFF. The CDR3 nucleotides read TGCACCAGCAGAACTAGCGCAAGCTCCTACAATGAGCAGTTCTTC.